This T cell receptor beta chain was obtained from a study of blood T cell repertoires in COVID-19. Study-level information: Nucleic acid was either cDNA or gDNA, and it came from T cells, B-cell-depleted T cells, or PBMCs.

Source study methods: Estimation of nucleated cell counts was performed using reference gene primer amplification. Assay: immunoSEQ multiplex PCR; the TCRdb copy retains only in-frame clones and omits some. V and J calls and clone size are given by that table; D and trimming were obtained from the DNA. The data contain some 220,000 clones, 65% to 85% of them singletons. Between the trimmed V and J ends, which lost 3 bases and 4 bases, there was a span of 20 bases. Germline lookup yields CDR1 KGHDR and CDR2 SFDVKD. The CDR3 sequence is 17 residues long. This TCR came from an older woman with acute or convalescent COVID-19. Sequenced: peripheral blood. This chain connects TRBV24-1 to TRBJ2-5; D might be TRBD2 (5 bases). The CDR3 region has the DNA TGTGCCACCAGTGATCGCACCTTCGGGGTGTTCGGAGAGACCCAGTACTTC. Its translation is CATSDRTFGVFGETQYF.